This record covers a single T cell receptor (beta chain). This record belongs to a study of blood T cells in healthy people across ages. This CDR3 has 15 residues. V was cut by 1 base and J by 6 bases, with 14 bases left in between. In germline, CDR1 is SGHTA, CDR2 FQGNSA. A second 7 to 11 cycle PCR used barcoded and J-beta primers. Each CDR3 protein is one row after TCRdb ran MiXCR on the 5' RACE reads. Of about 580,000 distinct CDR3 sequences in the sample, around 48% were seen once. This clonotype was sampled from a man older than 75 in good health. Sequencing was performed on blood. This chain uses TRBV7-2 with TRBJ2-3, with a weak D call TRBD2 (5 bases). CDR3 bases: TGTGCCAGCAGCTTAGTATTCGCCGGCGGGGATACGCAGTATTTT. Protein: CASSLVFAGGDTQYF.